This T cell receptor (beta chain) emerged from a study of shared clonotypes between healthy human individuals. Study-wide results and caveats: Non-shared clonotypes displayed generation probabilities falling below those of clonotypes present in all four donors. Richness estimates generally favored naive over memory subsets.

As for this clone: As yet, its antigen is unknown.

The study ran the assay at deep level. Several immunoSEQ plates held equal portions of the genomic DNA taken from each subset. This table comes from immunoSEQ multiplex PCR, and its TCRdb copy is limited to in-frame clones, with some not included. The sample lists about 1 million clones, approximately 72% occurring once. Source material: memory CD4+ T cells sorted from blood. Subset of the sample: CD45RA-negative fraction. The clonotype originates from a man younger than 35 in good health.

The CDR3 nucleotides are TGTGCCACCAGCAATACGGTAATCAATGAGCAGTTCTTC. It encodes CATSNTVINEQFF. The genes are TRBV15 and TRBJ2-1; D is unclear. The CDR3 sequence is 13 residues long. Germline CDR1 LNHNV, CDR2 YYDKDF (reference sequence). Deletions cut 4 bases from V and 6 bases from J, with 10 bases between. Based on the CDR3 plus reference TRBV15 and TRBJ2-1, the full variable domain is DAMVIQNPRYQVTQFGKPVTLSCSQTLNHNVMYWYQQKSSQAPKLLFHYYDKDFNNEADTPDNFQSRRPNTSFCFLDIRSPGLGDTAMYLCATSNTVINEQFFGPGTRLTVL.